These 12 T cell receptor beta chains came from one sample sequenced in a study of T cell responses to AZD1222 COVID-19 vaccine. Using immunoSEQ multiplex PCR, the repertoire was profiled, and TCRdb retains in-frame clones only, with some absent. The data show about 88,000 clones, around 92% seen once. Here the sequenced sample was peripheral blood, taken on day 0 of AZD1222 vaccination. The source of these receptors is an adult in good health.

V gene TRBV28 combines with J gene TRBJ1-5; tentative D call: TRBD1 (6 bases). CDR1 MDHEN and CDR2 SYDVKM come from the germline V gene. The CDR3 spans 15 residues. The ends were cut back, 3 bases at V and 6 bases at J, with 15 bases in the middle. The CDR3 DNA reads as TGTGCCAGCAGTTTCTCCAGGGGAAGGGGTCAGCCCCAGCATTTT. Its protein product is CASSFSRGRGQPQHF.

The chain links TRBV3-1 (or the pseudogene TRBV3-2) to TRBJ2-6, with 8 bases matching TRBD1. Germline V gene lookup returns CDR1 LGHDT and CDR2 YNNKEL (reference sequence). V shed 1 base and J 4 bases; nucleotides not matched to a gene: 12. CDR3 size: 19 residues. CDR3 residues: CASSQALGQGHSGANVLTF. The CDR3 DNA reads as TGTGCCAGCAGCCAAGCCCTCGGACAGGGACATTCAGGGGCCAACGTCCTGACTTTC.

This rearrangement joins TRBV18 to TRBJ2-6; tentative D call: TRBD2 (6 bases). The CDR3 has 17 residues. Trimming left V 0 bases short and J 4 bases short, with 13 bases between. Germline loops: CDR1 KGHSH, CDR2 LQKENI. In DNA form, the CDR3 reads TGTGCCAGCTCACCACCAATGGCGGGGCAAGGGGCCAACGTCCTGACTTTC. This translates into CASSPPMAGQGANVLTF.

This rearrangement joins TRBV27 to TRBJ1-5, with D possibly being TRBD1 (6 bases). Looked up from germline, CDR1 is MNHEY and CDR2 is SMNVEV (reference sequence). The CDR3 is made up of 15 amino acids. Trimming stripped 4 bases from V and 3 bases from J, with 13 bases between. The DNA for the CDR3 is TGTGCCAGCAGTTCCCTCGGACAGATCAATCAGCCCCAGCATTTT. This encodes CASSSLGQINQPQHF.

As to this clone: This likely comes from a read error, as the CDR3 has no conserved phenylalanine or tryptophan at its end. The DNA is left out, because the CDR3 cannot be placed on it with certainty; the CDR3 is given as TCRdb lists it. The CDR3 sequence: CASSFGTASMEL. The chain recombines TRBV6-5 with TRBJ2-7; whether TRBD1, the table's D call, matches the DNA was not checked. Inclusive of both ends, the CDR3 amounts to 12 amino acids. Germline V lookup: CDR1 MNHEY, CDR2 SVGAGI.

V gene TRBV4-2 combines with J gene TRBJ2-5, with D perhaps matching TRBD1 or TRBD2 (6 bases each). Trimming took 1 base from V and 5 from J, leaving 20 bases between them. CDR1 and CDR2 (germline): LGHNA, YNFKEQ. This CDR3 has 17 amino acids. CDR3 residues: CASSQGAGGQGRETQYF. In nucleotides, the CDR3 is TGTGCCAGCAGCCAAGGTGCTGGGGGGCAGGGGAGGGAGACCCAGTACTTC.

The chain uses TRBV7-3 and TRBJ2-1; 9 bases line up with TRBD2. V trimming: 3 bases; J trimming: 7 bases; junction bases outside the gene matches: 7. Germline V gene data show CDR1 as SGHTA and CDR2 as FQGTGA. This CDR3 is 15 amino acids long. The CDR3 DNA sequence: TGTGCCAGCAGCTTCCGAGCGGGAGGCGGAAATGAGCAGTTCTTC. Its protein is CASSFRAGGGNEQFF.

In DNA form, the CDR3 reads TGTGCCAGCAGTTTTACTGAGCAGTACTTC. As protein: CASSFTEQYF. The chain recombines TRBV28 with TRBJ2-7; D is undetermined. The germline V and J ends were trimmed by 3 bases and 7 bases, with 4 bases remaining between them. This CDR3 spans 10 amino acids. Germline CDR1 reads MDHEN; CDR2 reads SYDVKM.

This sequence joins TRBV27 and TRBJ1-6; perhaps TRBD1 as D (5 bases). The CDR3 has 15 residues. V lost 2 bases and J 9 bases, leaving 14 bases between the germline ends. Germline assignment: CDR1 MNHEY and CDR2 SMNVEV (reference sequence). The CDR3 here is CASSLNGDEFSPLHF. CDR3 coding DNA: TGTGCCAGCAGTTTAAACGGGGACGAATTTTCACCCCTCCACTTT.

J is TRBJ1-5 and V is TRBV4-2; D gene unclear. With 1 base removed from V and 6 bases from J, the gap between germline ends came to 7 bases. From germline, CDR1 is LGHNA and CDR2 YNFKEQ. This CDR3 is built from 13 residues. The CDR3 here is CASSQGRSQPQHF. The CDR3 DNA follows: TGTGCCAGCAGCCAAGGGAGGAGTCAGCCCCAGCATTTT.

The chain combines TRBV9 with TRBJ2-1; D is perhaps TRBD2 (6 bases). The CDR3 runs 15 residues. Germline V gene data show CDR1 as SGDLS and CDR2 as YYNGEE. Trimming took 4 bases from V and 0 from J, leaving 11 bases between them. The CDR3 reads CASSTGTFSYNEQFF. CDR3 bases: TGTGCCAGCAGCACCGGGACTTTCTCCTACAATGAGCAGTTCTTC.

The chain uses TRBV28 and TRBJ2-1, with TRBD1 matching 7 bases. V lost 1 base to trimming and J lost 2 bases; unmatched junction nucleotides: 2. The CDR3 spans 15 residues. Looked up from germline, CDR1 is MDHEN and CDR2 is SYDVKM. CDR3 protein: CASSLSGGAYNEQFF. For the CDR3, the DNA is TGTGCCAGCAGTTTATCAGGGGGTGCCTACAATGAGCAGTTCTTC.